The entry below describes one TCR beta chain. The target antigen is unknown. Using RNA transcripts as the source, TCR beta CDR3 regions were amplified. The TCR CDR3 was amplified in a first-round RT-PCR using the HTBI primer set. TCRdb itself ran the multiplex PCR reads through MiXCR, one entry per CDR3 protein. The sample yields 300,000 to 400,000 distinct CDR3 sequences, about 15% seen once. The sample originates from a study of T cells in Graves' hyperthyroidism and ophthalmopathy. The study, taken as a whole, reports: Blood shared most expanded thyroid clonotypes above 0.001. Before onset, ophthalmopathy was predicted by the model a median approximately 6.5 months earlier.

The V and J ends lost 2 bases and 3 bases respectively, with 20 bases between them. Germline V gene sequence: CDR1 DFQATT, CDR2 SNEGSKA (reference sequence). The CDR3 has 17 residues. The sequenced sample consisted of blood. The receptor's source is a woman aged 55-69 years with Graves' hyperthyroidism. This rearrangement joins TRBV20-1 to TRBJ2-1; a weak D match, TRBD2 (6 bases). The CDR3 DNA sequence: TGCAGTGCTAGACAAAGCTTTAGCGGAATCAACTACAATGAGCAGTTCTTC. Protein: CSARQSFSGINYNEQFF.